This T cell receptor (beta chain) was identified during a study of siplizumab effects on memory and regulatory T cells (dated by TCRdb to the late 2010s). Concerning the study at large: The effect of the anti-CD2 antibody siplizumab on alloreactive T-cell subsets was examined in allogeneic mixed lymphocyte reactions constructed from human PBMCs. Broader findings and caveats from the paper: Among mappable alloreactive CD4+ clones, an average Treg-derived fraction of around 71% was observed with siplizumab, compared with about 25% in control reactions. Whether proliferating Tregs from siplizumab cultures were suppressive was not functionally confirmed. Compared with memory T cells, unstimulated naive T cells appeared more diverse, and naive cells seemed to make a substantial contribution to the alloresponse. For roughly 80-96% of proliferating CD4+ or CD8+ clones, no naive or memory phenotype could be assigned. Siplizumab significantly reduced the cumulative frequency of alloreactive sequences traceable to unstimulated CD4+ memory T cells. Sequences below about 10^-5 frequency were poorly captured, so only a minor fraction of alloreactive clones could be mapped to unstimulated subsets.

This clone has just one count. This clone's antigen is unknown. The sample holds no much larger clone one base away, and base qualities are not on file. In a few donor pairs, further sequencing was done on unstimulated CD8+ naive, CD4+ memory, CD8+ TEMRA, CD4+ naive and CD8+ effector memory subsets. Sorted unstimulated T cells, along with proliferating T cells recovered from mixed lymphocyte reactions, underwent TCRbeta CDR3 sequencing. Fresh whole blood from under 13 HLA-typed healthy donors was used as the source from which PBMCs were isolated. According to the germline V gene, CDR1 reads SGDLS and CDR2 reads YYNGEE. The CDR3 holds 15 amino acids from the cysteine to the phenylalanine. The CDR3 DNA has 45 bases and is translated from base 1. V has 0 bases trimmed and J has 4 bases trimmed; junction bases matching no gene number 2. Library preparation used the immunoSEQ multiplex PCR assay. Around 94,000 TCR templates per sample were assayed on the deep sequencing platform. Genomic DNA extracted from sorted T cells was used for TCRbeta CDR3 sequencing. Turning to the authors' computational methods: The R programming language was used for clonal analysis of TCRbeta CDR3 data. Alloreactive CD4+ and CD8+ clones were defined by comparing unstimulated samples with post-reaction CFSE-low samples. Regulatory or non-regulatory origin of alloreactive CD4+ clones was assigned by matching sequences to the sorted unstimulated Treg and non-Treg repertoires. This immuneACCESS table, as held by TCRdb, lists in-frame sequences with V and J called but not all clones. Of the missing ones, under half trace to an unresolved V gene in checked studies; the others have no known cause. V, J and clone size derive from that table, while D and trimming were established from the DNA sequence. The table for this sample lists tens of thousands of clones; about 90% of them were counted only once. The ten top clones hold 0.35% of the sample.

Input material: naive CD8+ T cells sorted from blood. Read against the paper, the sample's cell subset or site label means: unstimulated naive T cells. Recombination connected TRBV9 to TRBJ2-2, with 8 bases in between that match TRBD2. This TCR derives from a human donor in good health. The CDR3 in this case is CASSVGLAFTGELFF. The bases read TGTGCCAGCAGCGTAGGACTAGCGTTCACCGGGGAGCTGTTTTTT.